What follows are 30 T cell receptor beta chains derived from one specimen sequenced in a study of breast tumors, draining lymph nodes, adjacent tissues. One entry per CDR3 protein, called by TCRdb with MiXCR from the multiplex PCR reads. The data show over 200,000 distinct CDR3 sequences, about 32% seen once. Samples came from axillary lymph nodes draining the breast cancer. Source material: axillary lymph node tissue. These TCRs come from a female donor with breast cancer. Some clones in this sample may be carry-over from other donors' samples.

This clonotype was counted at least ten times. This chain connects TRBV20-1 to TRBJ2-1, with a possible D match to TRBD1 (6 bases). CDR1 is DFQATT and CDR2 is SNEGSKA in the germline V gene (reference sequence). This CDR3 has 14 residues. V lost 5 bases and J 10 bases, leaving 21 bases between the germline ends. The CDR3: CSASRDNLPNEQFF. The CDR3 DNA follows: TGCAGTGCTTCCCGGGACAACCTACCCAACGAGCAGTTCTTC.

This clonotype was detected many times. A read error may be the cause here, since a much bigger clone is one base away. The chain employs TRBV20-1 and TRBJ2-1; D unresolved. The CDR3 sequence is 12 residues long. Germline CDR1 reads DFQATT; CDR2 reads SNEGSKA (reference sequence). The CDR3 nucleotides are TGCAGTGCTAGAGAAGGGCACAATGAGCCGTTCTTC. The encoded protein is CSAREGHNEPFF.

In its sample, this clonotype was seen many times. The gene calls are TRBV13 and TRBJ1-5; 8 nucleotides align to TRBD1. CDR1 is PRHDT, CDR2 FYEKMQ, per germline (reference sequence). With V trimmed by 5 bases and J by 4 bases, 1 base remained unmatched. The CDR3 runs to 13 residues. CDR3 DNA sequence: TGTGCCAGCAGCCGGACAGGGAATCAGCCCCAGCATTTT. Translating it yields CASSRTGNQPQHF.

The chain couples TRBV24-1 to TRBJ2-3; D remains unclear. The CDR3 runs 16 residues. The V end was cut by 4 bases, the J end by 1 base, with 14 bases between. Germline V gives CDR1 KGHDR, CDR2 SFDVKD. The CDR3 region is CATSDLHNGCTDTQYF. In nucleotides, the CDR3 is TGTGCCACCAGTGACTTGCATAATGGGTGCACAGATACGCAGTATTTT.

The chain joins TRBV20-1 to TRBJ1-2, with 9 bases fitting TRBD1. There are 17 residues in the CDR3. Germline-derived CDR1 and CDR2 are DFQATT and SNEGSKA (reference sequence). V trimming: 4 bases; J trimming: 3 bases; junction bases outside the gene matches: 15. CDR3: CSAIDWDRAKSHYGYTF. CDR3 in DNA: TGCAGTGCTATAGACTGGGACAGGGCGAAAAGTCACTATGGCTACACCTTC.

This chain connects TRBV7-9 to TRBJ2-5, with D possibly TRBD2 on 6 matching bases. V was trimmed by 5 bases and J by 7 bases, leaving 14 bases between them. Germline V lookup: CDR1 SEHNR, CDR2 FQNEAQ (reference sequence). CDR3 length: 13 residues. CDR3 nucleotides: TGTGCCAGCAGCCGAACGGGGGTAGCGACCCAGTACTTC. Encoded protein: CASSRTGVATQYF.

This clonotype occurred many times. This rearrangement joins TRBV20-1 to TRBJ2-7; 9 bases match TRBD2. Germline lookup yields CDR1 DFQATT and CDR2 SNEGSKA (reference sequence). The CDR3 consists of 15 residues. V lost 1 base, J lost 8 bases, and 12 bases stayed unmatched. In DNA, the CDR3 is TGCAGTGCTAGAGTCCGCCGGTCTTCTAGCGGGAAGCAGTACTTC. Translation gives CSARVRRSSSGKQYF.

A word on this clonotype: This sequence may be a read error, since a much larger clone differs from it by one base. The chain is built from TRBV6-6 and TRBJ1-5, with D possibly matching TRBD1 (5 bases). Trimming took off 5 bases at V and 0 bases at J, with 14 bases between the two ends. Germline V lookup: CDR1 MNHNY, CDR2 SVGAGI (reference sequence). This CDR3 has 16 residues. In DNA form, the CDR3 reads TGTGCCAGCAGTCACTTGAGGGGCTTTAGCAATCAGCCCCAGCATTTT. Encoded protein: CASSHLRGFSNQPQHF.

This clonotype was detected a few times. A much larger clonotype is one base distant, so this may be a read error. The J gene is TRBJ1-3, the V gene TRBV30; a weak D match, TRBD1 (5 bases). CDR3 size: 15 residues. Germline V lookup: CDR1 GTSNPN, CDR2 SVGIG (reference sequence). CDR3 sequence: CAWSPGSDSGSTIYF. CDR3 bases: TGTGCCTGGAGTCCAGGGTCGGACTCTGGAAGCACCATATATTTT.

The chain combines TRBV20-1 with TRBJ1-5; 7 nucleotides match TRBD1. Germline values: CDR1 DFQATT, CDR2 SNEGSKA (reference sequence). The CDR3 has 15 residues. With V trimmed by 6 bases and J by 2 bases, 10 bases remained unmatched. The CDR3 nucleotides are TGCAGTGCCCCCGACAGGGCACGGGGCAATCAGCCCCAGCATTTT. It is translated as CSAPDRARGNQPQHF.

This clonotype was seen only a few times. The genes are TRBV5-1 and TRBJ2-7, with D perhaps being TRBD1 or TRBD2 (5 bases each). The CDR3 totals 13 residues. CDR1 and CDR2 from the germline V gene are SGHRS and YFSETQ. Deletions cut 5 bases from V and 6 bases from J, with 15 bases between. The CDR3 sequence: CASRGEGISEQYF. CDR3 DNA sequence: TGCGCCAGCAGGGGCGAGGGGATAAGCGAGCAGTACTTC.

About this clonotype: A much larger clone differs from this one at a single base, so this may be a read error. J is TRBJ1-5 and V is TRBV27, with D unclear. The CDR3 has 15 residues. The germline gives CDR1 MNHEY, CDR2 SMNVEV (reference sequence). The CDR3 spells CASRYSMGSNRPQHF. The CDR3 DNA is TGTGCCAGCAGATACTCCATGGGGAGCAATCGGCCCCAGCATTTT.

This chain connects TRBV19 to TRBJ1-4; no definite D call. The V gene's germline CDR1 is LNHDA and CDR2 SQIVND (reference sequence). This CDR3 region has 14 residues. V gave up 4 bases and J gave up 4 bases, with 10 bases separating them. CDR3 loop: CASSTGRINEKLFF. The CDR3 nucleotides are TGTGCCAGTAGTACCGGACGGATTAATGAAAAACTGTTTTTT.

This clonotype was counted many times. The V and J genes are TRBV20-1 and TRBJ1-5, with D perhaps TRBD1 (5 bases). The CDR3 runs 14 residues. Germline loops: CDR1 DFQATT, CDR2 SNEGSKA (reference sequence). The germline V and J ends were trimmed by 7 bases and 5 bases, with 18 bases remaining between them. CDR3 nucleotide sequence: TGCAGTGAATTCGATCGGGACGACGATCAGCCCCAGCATTTT. The encoded protein is CSEFDRDDDQPQHF.

The table lists this clonotype with many counts. This chain links TRBV6-5 with TRBJ1-6, with 9 bases lining up with TRBD1. The CDR3 runs 14 residues. CDR1 is MNHEY, CDR2 SVGAGI, per germline. The V and J ends lost 6 bases and 7 bases, in that order; junction bases with no gene match: 4. The CDR3 DNA reads TGTGCCAGCAGAGGACAGGGGTCGAATTCACCCCTCCACTTT. It is translated as CASRGQGSNSPLHF.

This clonotype appeared many times. This chain connects TRBV4-1 to TRBJ2-2, with D maybe TRBD1 (7 bases). This CDR3 contains 15 residues. Looked up from germline, CDR1 is MGHRA and CDR2 is YSYEKL. V shed 4 bases and J shed 6 bases, with 15 bases lying between them. CDR3 in amino acids: CASSPRDRDSGELFF. The CDR3 DNA reads TGCGCCAGCAGCCCCCGCGACAGGGACTCCGGGGAGCTGTTTTTT.

At least ten counts were recorded for this clonotype. This chain links TRBV2 with TRBJ1-5; D might be TRBD1 (5 bases). Germline V CDR1 and CDR2: SNHLY, FYNNEI. The CDR3 is made up of 13 amino acids. The V and J ends lost 1 base and 6 bases respectively, with 7 bases between them. CDR3 coding DNA: TGTGCCAGCAGTGAAGGCAGGGTTCAGCCCCAGCATTTT. It is translated as CASSEGRVQPQHF.

This clonotype was observed once. A junction boundary mismatches the germline segment, possibly from a read error. The rearrangement joins TRBV7-6 to TRBJ2-3, with D possibly matching TRBD1 (6 bases). CDR3 length: 15 residues. The germline V gene encodes CDR1 SGHVS and CDR2 FNYEAQ. The CDR3 protein is CAGSGSTGCTDTQYF. The CDR3 DNA sequence: TGTGCCGGCAGCGGATCGACAGGATGCACAGATACGCAGTATTTT.

This clonotype was found many times. CDR3 region: CSVTTGGSYNEQFF. CDR3 nucleotides: TGCAGCGTTACAACAGGGGGATCCTACAATGAGCAGTTCTTC. The chain joins TRBV29-1 to TRBJ2-1, with 8 bases that match TRBD1. V was clipped by 5 bases and J by 1 base; unmatched bases: 4. CDR3 size: 14 residues. Per the germline V gene, CDR1 is SQVTM and CDR2 is ANQGSEA.

This clonotype was seen a handful of times. Since a much larger clone is just one base distant, this may be a read error. This sequence joins TRBV20-1 and TRBJ2-1; D remains ambiguous. In germline, CDR1 is DFQATT, CDR2 SNEGSKA (reference sequence). The CDR3 extends over 12 amino acids. The CDR3 loop is CSARDRPREPFF. As DNA, the CDR3 is TGCAGTGCTAGAGATAGGCCGAGAGAGCCGTTCTTC.

This clonotype was seen many times. CDR3 sequence: CATSKSGTGFGNEQFF. CDR3 coding DNA: TGTGCCACCAGTAAATCCGGGACAGGGTTTGGGAATGAGCAGTTCTTC. The rearrangement links TRBV24-1 to TRBJ2-1; 9 nucleotides line up with TRBD1. Trimming took 6 bases from V and 7 from J; bases not matched to a gene: 12. CDR1 KGHDR and CDR2 SFDVKD come from the germline V gene. The CDR3 runs 16 residues.

The rearrangement links TRBV20-1 to TRBJ1-1; D is perhaps TRBD1 (6 bases). The CDR3 is 13 amino acids. Trimming stripped 4 bases from V and 3 bases from J, with 12 bases between. The V gene's germline CDR1 is DFQATT and CDR2 SNEGSKA (reference sequence). The CDR3 nucleotides read TGCAGTGCTATGGGGGCTATAGACACTGAAGCTTTCTTT. Encoded protein: CSAMGAIDTEAFF.

The table lists this clonotype with many counts. The chain carries TRBV6-5 and TRBJ1-2; tentatively, D is TRBD1 (5 bases). The V and J ends lost 7 bases and 0 bases respectively, with 15 bases between them. This CDR3 is built from 15 residues. The V gene's germline CDR1 is MNHEY and CDR2 SVGAGI. DNA of the CDR3: TGTGCCAGCAAGGCCGGGACTGACTCTAACTATGGCTACACCTTC. The encoded protein is CASKAGTDSNYGYTF.

This clonotype was counted many times. V gene TRBV28 combines with J gene TRBJ2-5; TRBD1 matches 7 bases. Germline values: CDR1 MDHEN, CDR2 SYDVKM. Trimming cost V 5 bases and J 4 bases; bases outside gene matches: 7. CDR3 length: 14 residues. The CDR3 region is CASSPYRGPETQYF. The CDR3 region has the DNA TGTGCCAGCAGTCCTTACAGGGGCCCAGAGACCCAGTACTTC.

This clonotype occurred many times. The chain is built from TRBV29-1 and TRBJ2-2; possible D gene TRBD2, 6 bases. CDR1 is SQVTM, CDR2 ANQGSEA, per germline. The CDR3 runs 17 residues. The V gene lost 0 bases and the J gene lost 3 bases, with 17 bases spanning the gap. CDR3 sequence reads: CSVEDLGKEGYTGELFF. In DNA, the CDR3 is TGCAGCGTTGAAGATCTTGGAAAGGAGGGATACACCGGGGAGCTGTTTTTT.

Remarks on this clonotype: A much larger clone sits a single nucleotide away, making a read error possible. The chain has TRBV7-9 and TRBJ2-4; TRBD2 might be the D (7 bases). Germline V CDR1 and CDR2: SEHNR, FQNEAQ (reference sequence). This CDR3 is built from 19 residues. CDR3 loop: CASSSTLADQGLAQNIQYF. For the CDR3, the DNA is TGTGCCAGCAGCTCTACTCTAGCGGACCAGGGGCTAGCCCAAAACATTCAGTACTTC.

The sample holds many counts of this clonotype. The rearrangement links TRBV20-1 to TRBJ2-7; 9 bases are shared with TRBD2. Germline CDR1 and CDR2: DFQATT and SNEGSKA (reference sequence). Germline trimming cut 8 bases from V and 6 bases from J; bases unmatched to any gene: 8. The CDR3 spans 12 residues. The CDR3, as DNA: TGCAGTACGGAGCGGGAGGCTCTCGAGCAGTACTTC. Residues: CSTEREALEQYF.

The V gene is TRBV19, the J gene TRBJ2-7, with D possibly TRBD2 on 6 matching bases. The CDR3 covers 13 residues. Germline CDR1 LNHDA, CDR2 SQIVND (reference sequence). CDR3 protein: CARGGTGIYEQYF. The CDR3 bases are TGTGCTAGAGGTGGGACTGGCATCTACGAGCAGTACTTC.

Ten or more counts support this clonotype. The chain joins TRBV6-5 to TRBJ2-1, with 14 bases that match TRBD2. V was clipped by 5 bases and J by 9 bases; unmatched bases: 9. Germline values: CDR1 MNHEY, CDR2 SVGAGI. This CDR3 contains 16 residues. CDR3 bases: TGTGCCAGCAGTGGCGGGACTAGCGGGAGAATAGGTGAGCAGTTCTTC. Its translation is CASSGGTSGRIGEQFF.

This clonotype was observed at least ten times. The J gene is TRBJ2-2, the V gene TRBV5-8; TRBD1 agrees at 9 bases. Germline loops: CDR1 SGHTS, CDR2 YDEGEE. The V and J ends lost 6 bases and 4 bases, in that order; junction bases with no gene match: 7. This CDR3 spans 15 amino acids. This CDR3 is CASNNRGRGTGELFF. CDR3 in DNA: TGTGCCAGCAATAACAGGGGGCGCGGCACCGGGGAGCTGTTTTTT.